These 28 T cell receptor beta chains were sequenced from one sample in a study of cytomegalovirus exposure and HLA in healthy donors. The PCR was carried out with 60 Vbeta primers and 13 Jbeta primers. Method: immunoSEQ multiplex PCR; TCRdb's copy keeps in-frame clones and lacks some. The top ten hold under 2% of the sample, which has 220,000 or so clones, 65% to 75% seen once. The sequenced material came from PBMCs. Source of these receptors: a woman under 40 in good health and CMV-seronegative.

The chain has TRBV5-1 and TRBJ2-1; the D gene is possibly TRBD2 (6 bases). This CDR3 spans 13 amino acids. Trimming took off 4 bases at V and 9 bases at J, with 14 bases between the two ends. Germline V gene lookup returns CDR1 SGHRS and CDR2 YFSETQ. The CDR3 sequence is CASSPPSEGEQFF. CDR3 nucleotide sequence: TGCGCCAGCAGCCCCCCATCGGAGGGTGAGCAGTTCTTC.

In its sample, this clone was seen once. One end of the junction does not line up with germline, which may come from a read error. The chain couples TRBV7-9 to TRBJ2-1; maybe TRBD2 (7 bases). Germline CDR1 is SEHNR and CDR2 is FQNEAQ (reference sequence). This CDR3 region has 16 residues. The CDR3 is CSSSLGPGGVYNEQFF. The CDR3 region has the DNA TGTTCCAGCAGCTTAGGTCCGGGGGGCGTCTACAATGAGCAGTTCTTC.

This clone was counted once. The chain couples TRBV7-6 to TRBJ1-2, with D possibly matching TRBD1 (5 bases). V was trimmed by 1 base and J by 6 bases, leaving 18 bases between them. The CDR3 covers 16 residues. Per the germline V gene, CDR1 is SGHVS and CDR2 is FNYEAQ. This chain's CDR3 is CASSLVTATAPNGYTF. The CDR3 DNA sequence: TGTGCCAGCAGCTTAGTCACTGCGACAGCCCCTAATGGCTACACCTTC.

The V call is TRBV10-3, the J call TRBJ1-2; weak D call: TRBD1 (6 bases). Germline V gene lookup returns CDR1 ENHRY and CDR2 SYGVKD. This CDR3 comprises 13 residues. Trimming stripped 7 bases from V and 2 bases from J, with 11 bases between. CDR3 in amino acids: CAITRGANYGYTF. Here the CDR3 DNA reads TGTGCCATCACCCGGGGGGCCAACTATGGCTACACCTTC.

The rearrangement links TRBV11-2 to TRBJ1-1, with 9 nucleotides matching TRBD1. The V and J ends lost 0 bases and 2 bases, in that order; junction bases with no gene match: 13. Germline CDR1 and CDR2: SGHAT and FQNNGV. The CDR3 extends over 19 amino acids. The CDR3 sequence is CASSLESPLGQGINTEAFF. DNA of the CDR3: TGTGCCAGCAGCTTAGAGAGTCCCCTTGGACAGGGGATAAACACTGAAGCTTTCTTT.

CDR3 loop: CASSLGLLNTEAFF. CDR3 DNA sequence: TGTGCCAGCAGCTTAGGTCTCCTGAACACTGAAGCTTTCTTT. The chain couples TRBV11-2 to TRBJ1-1; D is unresolved. The CDR3 spans 14 residues. CDR1 is SGHAT, CDR2 FQNNGV, per germline. Trimming shortened V by 1 base and J by 0 bases, and 6 bases separated the two germline ends.

This clone occurred a few times. The rearrangement uses TRBV6-5 and TRBJ2-7; 8 positions match TRBD2. After removal of 4 bases from V and 1 base from J, the junction contained 6 bases not matched to a gene. The CDR3 covers 15 residues. From germline, CDR1 is MNHEY and CDR2 SVGAGI. The CDR3 DNA reads as TGTGCCAGCAGTTTTGTCGGGAGGGTTTCCTACGAGCAGTACTTC. It encodes CASSFVGRVSYEQYF.

This chain links TRBV7-9 with TRBJ2-3; 7 bases are a match to TRBD1. The ends lost 1 base at V and 2 bases at J; junction bases unmatched: 6. Looked up from germline, CDR1 is SEHNR and CDR2 is FQNEAQ (reference sequence). This CDR3 is built from 16 residues. Written as DNA, the CDR3 is TGTGCCAGCAGCTTAGGTCAGCAGGGGGTCACAGATACGCAGTATTTT. Residues: CASSLGQQGVTDTQYF.

The V call is TRBV30, the J call TRBJ1-5, with 8 bases fitting TRBD1. The J segment lost 6 bases and the V segment lost 3 bases, leaving 7 bases of the junction unmatched. This CDR3 has 14 residues. CDR1 is GTSNPN and CDR2 is SVGIG in the germline V gene (reference sequence). This CDR3 reads CAWSLGQGSQPQHF. The CDR3 coding sequence is TGTGCCTGGAGCCTTGGACAGGGATCTCAGCCCCAGCATTTT.

Points on this clone: The same CDR3 can be traced to other DNA sequences in this sample. V usage is TRBV6-1 and J usage is TRBJ1-6; D remains unclear. The CDR3 consists of 13 residues. Germline values: CDR1 MNHNS, CDR2 SASEGT. Trimming took 5 bases from V and 3 from J, leaving 5 bases between them. CDR3 bases: TGTGCCAGCAGTACAGACTATAATTCACCCCTCCACTTT. Its protein product is CASSTDYNSPLHF.

The rearrangement links TRBV2 to TRBJ2-1; 8 bases line up with TRBD2. Germline values: CDR1 SNHLY, CDR2 FYNNEI. J gave up 2 bases and V 6 bases, and 0 bases lay outside the gene matches. The CDR3 runs to 13 residues. The CDR3 bases are TGTGCCAGCAGACTAGCGGCCTACAATGAGCAGTTCTTC. Translating gives CASRLAAYNEQFF. Based on the CDR3 plus reference TRBV2 and TRBJ2-1, the full variable domain is EPEVTQTPSHQVTQMGQEVILRCVPISNHLYFYWYRQILGQKVEFLVSFYNNEISEKSEIFDDQFSVERPDGSNFTLKIRSTKLEDSAMYFCASRLAAYNEQFFGPGTRLTVL.

This clone has just a few counts. One junction end disagrees with the germline gene, perhaps due to a read error. This chain links TRBV19 with TRBJ1-1, with D maybe TRBD1 (5 bases). The CDR3 length is 14 residues. CDR1 is LNHDA, CDR2 SQIVND, per germline (reference sequence). CDR3 bases: TGTGCCACTAGTAACACAGGACAGAACACTGAAGCTTTCTTT. This gives the protein CATSNTGQNTEAFF.

For the CDR3, the DNA is TGTGCCTGGAGTAGCCGCGGAGGTCAGCCCCAGCATTTT. It translates to CAWSSRGGQPQHF. The chain carries TRBV30 and TRBJ1-5; D is unresolved. The CDR3 totals 13 residues. Germline V gene lookup returns CDR1 GTSNPN and CDR2 SVGIG (reference sequence). Trimming cost V 2 bases and J 6 bases, with 11 bases left between them.

This clone was counted a few times. Compared with germline, one end of the junction differs, possibly owing to a read error. This sequence joins TRBV5-6 and TRBJ2-6; D might be TRBD2 (6 bases). Germline CDR1 reads SGHDT; CDR2 reads YYEEEE. The CDR3 extends over 15 amino acids. CDR3 protein: CASGLRGTGANVLIF. The CDR3 DNA follows: TGTGCCAGCGGCTTGCGTGGGACTGGGGCCAACGTCCTGATTTTC.

The CDR3 DNA sequence: TGTGCCAGCAGCACGACAGGGTTCACTGAAGCTTTCTTT. Amino acid sequence: CASSTTGFTEAFF. The rearrangement joins TRBV6-5 to TRBJ1-1; TRBD1 agrees at 7 bases. The germline V gene has CDR1 MNHEY and CDR2 SVGAGI. The CDR3 contains 13 residues. The V gene end was trimmed by 6 bases and the J gene end by 4 bases; junction bases not matched to a gene: 5.

Only one count was recorded for this clone. Germline is not matched at one junction end, which may reflect a read error. CDR3: CASSQSQGASGNTIHF. In nucleotides, the CDR3 is TGTGCCAGCAGCCAATCTCAGGGGGCTTCAGGAAACACCATACATTTT. The V and J genes are TRBV16 and TRBJ1-3, with 8 bases that match TRBD1. The germline V gene encodes CDR1 KGHSY and CDR2 FQNENV. The CDR3 extends over 16 amino acids.

The rearrangement uses TRBV11-3 and TRBJ2-7; no reliable D call. The germline V gene has CDR1 SGHNT and CDR2 YENEEA. With 5 bases removed from V and 6 bases from J, the gap between germline ends came to 8 bases. The CDR3 consists of 11 residues. As DNA, the CDR3 is TGTGCCAGCAGCGCCACTGGCGAGCAGTACTTC. Protein product: CASSATGEQYF.

V is TRBV7-7 and J is TRBJ1-2; TRBD1 agrees at 8 bases. Germline assignment: CDR1 SSHAT and CDR2 FNYEAQ (reference sequence). The CDR3 extends over 12 amino acids. The CDR3, as DNA: TGTGCTATCTCCTCCGGGACAGGAGGCTACACCTTC. This codes for CAISSGTGGYTF.

CDR3 in DNA: TGTGCCTGGAGTCCCTCAAACCGGGACTGGATATTGAATGAGCAGTTCTTC. It specifies CAWSPSNRDWILNEQFF. The chain employs TRBV30 and TRBJ2-1, with D perhaps TRBD2 (6 bases). CDR3 length equals 17 residues. The V gene lost 2 bases and the J gene lost 7 bases, with 24 bases spanning the gap. Germline V CDR1 and CDR2: GTSNPN, SVGIG (reference sequence).

The sample holds a few counts of this clone. An end of the junction does not agree with germline; a read error may underlie this. This chain links TRBV7-9 with TRBJ1-4; no clear D. The germline V gene encodes CDR1 SEHNR and CDR2 FQNEAQ (reference sequence). The CDR3 has 17 amino acids. CDR3 region: CASSFRAKGATTEKLFF. The CDR3 DNA sequence: TGTGCCAGCAGCTTTAGAGCAAAGGGAGCAACTACTGAAAAACTGTTTTTT. Full variable domain (rest looked up from reference TRBV7-9 and TRBJ1-4): DTGVSQNPRHKITKRGQNVTFRCDPISEHNRLYWYRQTLGQGPEFLTYFQNEAQLEKSRLLSDRFSAERPKGSFSTLEIQRTEQGDSAMYLCASSFRAKGATTEKLFFGSGTQLSVL.

The CDR3, as DNA: TGTGCCAATACCATAACCCCCTTAACAGGGGCAACTAATGAAAAACTGTTTTTT. Amino acids: CANTITPLTGATNEKLFF. V and J are TRBV19 and TRBJ1-4, with 7 nucleotides matching TRBD1. Germline V gene data show CDR1 as LNHDA and CDR2 as SQIVND (reference sequence). Unmatched junction bases numbered 17, after V lost 10 bases and J lost 0 bases. The CDR3 is 18 residues long.

This clone was recorded a few times. The gene calls are TRBV5-1 and TRBJ2-7, with a possible D match to TRBD1 (5 bases). The CDR3 consists of 14 residues. Germline CDR1 reads SGHRS; CDR2 reads YFSETQ. V lost 1 base to trimming and J lost 5 bases, with 13 bases between them. This CDR3 reads CASSLSSGYNEQYF. In nucleotides, the CDR3 is TGCGCCAGCAGCTTGTCTTCAGGGTATAACGAGCAGTACTTC.

This clone was seen only once. The chain carries TRBV18 and TRBJ1-2, with 7 bases fitting TRBD1. Trimming cost V 3 bases and J 6 bases; bases outside gene matches: 4. Germline lookup yields CDR1 KGHSH and CDR2 LQKENI. The CDR3 is 13 amino acids. CDR3 residues: CASSPTGLDGYTF. CDR3 DNA sequence: TGTGCCAGCTCACCGACAGGGCTCGATGGCTACACCTTC.

The chain is built from TRBV6-5 and TRBJ2-1, with a possible D match to TRBD1 (5 bases). Trimming cost V 6 bases and J 8 bases, with 11 bases left between them. CDR1 MNHEY and CDR2 SVGAGI come from the germline V gene. The CDR3 has 12 residues. The chain's CDR3 is CASRPWGHEQFF. The CDR3 coding sequence is TGTGCCAGCAGGCCGTGGGGCCATGAGCAGTTCTTC.

The chain joins TRBV2 to TRBJ2-2, with a weak D call TRBD2 (5 bases). CDR3 size: 15 residues. V lost 6 bases and J lost 5, with 16 bases in between. Germline CDR1 SNHLY, CDR2 FYNNEI. This CDR3 is CASSPLGSETGELFF. The CDR3 nucleotides read TGTGCCAGCAGCCCACTAGGCAGCGAAACCGGGGAGCTGTTTTTT.

The genes are TRBV6-5 and TRBJ2-3, with 9 positions matching TRBD2. Germline loops: CDR1 MNHEY, CDR2 SVGAGI. The CDR3 is made up of 14 amino acids. With 5 bases clipped from V and 4 bases from J, the junction kept 4 bases outside the gene matches. The CDR3, as DNA: TGTGCCAGCAGTGTCCTAGCGGGATCAGATACGCAGTATTTT. This codes for CASSVLAGSDTQYF.

The CDR3 sequence is CASSQRSSASSYNEQFF. DNA for the CDR3: TGCGCCAGCAGCCAACGGTCTAGCGCGAGCTCCTACAATGAGCAGTTCTTC. This rearrangement joins TRBV4-1 to TRBJ2-1; a possible D gene is TRBD2 (6 bases). The CDR3 has 17 residues. The V gene's germline CDR1 is MGHRA and CDR2 YSYEKL. Trimming shortened V by 2 bases and J by 0 bases, and 14 bases separated the two germline ends.

This clone has just a few counts. This sequence joins TRBV14 and TRBJ2-1; D might be TRBD2 (5 bases). Trimming left V 5 bases short and J 5 bases short, with 19 bases between. The CDR3 is made up of 16 amino acids. Germline V gene sequence: CDR1 SGHDN, CDR2 FVKESK. CDR3 coding DNA: TGTGCCAGCAGCGACTTCCGGGGAGCGGTGCACAATGAGCAGTTCTTC. Amino acid sequence: CASSDFRGAVHNEQFF.